This TCR beta chain is from a study of CD8+CD57+ T cells in acquired aplastic anemia. Points from the study as a whole: Around 30 sequences, all CD8+ CDR3, were shared between patients and controls.

Patients who underwent sequencing had shown CD8+CD57+ cell expansion by flow cytometry. Therapy had not been given to patients before blood sampling. The CDR3 runs to 13 residues. In germline, CDR1 is MNHNS, CDR2 SASEGT. Trimming cost V 1 base and J 4 bases, with 7 bases left between them. About this clonotype: As yet, its antigen is unknown.

The template used for profiling TCR beta VDJ and CDR3 was genomic DNA. TCRdb redid the calling of the reads with MiXCR, one entry per CDR3 protein. The sample lists around 500,000 distinct CDR3 sequences, around a third occurring once. The source is a human donor with aplastic anemia. Sequencing input: sorted CD4+, CD8+, or CD8+CD57+ T cells (not recorded which) from PBMCs. The chain links TRBV6-1 to TRBJ1-2; a weak D match, TRBD1 (5 bases). Written as DNA, the CDR3 is TGTGCCAGCAGTGAAGGAAGGGGCTATGGCTACACCTTC. It translates to CASSEGRGYGYTF.